The next 5 T cell receptor beta chains were all read from a single sample in a study of blood T cell repertoires in COVID-19. Here immunoSEQ multiplex PCR was the method, and the copy in TCRdb shows in-frame clones only, minus some. This table has about 46,000 clones, more than 70% appearing once. The sequenced sample was peripheral blood. All receptors derive from a man aged 45-65 years with active COVID-19.

The chain has TRBV28 and TRBJ2-7, with 11 bases matching TRBD1. Germline-derived CDR1 and CDR2 are MDHEN and SYDVKM. The length of the CDR3 is 14 residues. Trimming cost V 3 bases and J 7 bases; bases outside gene matches: 5. The CDR3 region is CASSLPDRGLEQYF. In DNA form, the CDR3 reads TGTGCCAGCAGTTTGCCGGACAGGGGGCTTGAGCAGTACTTC.

This chain joins TRBV24-1 and TRBJ2-1; 11 bases fit TRBD1. Per germline, CDR1 KGHDR and CDR2 SFDVKD. The V gene end was trimmed by 5 bases and the J gene end by 4 bases; junction bases not matched to a gene: 6. The CDR3 totals 16 residues. As DNA, the CDR3 is TGTGCCACCAGTGGTTCGGACAGGGGGCGGTACAATGAGCAGTTCTTC. It is translated as CATSGSDRGRYNEQFF.

This chain joins TRBV18 and TRBJ2-7; 9 positions match TRBD2. The CDR3 consists of 15 residues. Germline V gene sequence: CDR1 KGHSH, CDR2 LQKENI. V lost 4 bases to trimming and J lost 0 bases; unmatched junction nucleotides: 4. This chain's CDR3 is CASSHSGGSSYEQYF. CDR3 sequence (DNA): TGTGCCAGCTCACATAGCGGGGGCAGCTCCTACGAGCAGTACTTC.

CDR3 loop: CSVGQGTGGYTF. The CDR3 region has the DNA TGCAGCGTAGGACAGGGGACGGGAGGCTACACCTTC. V and J are TRBV29-1 and TRBJ1-2; 9 bases are shared with TRBD1. Germline V CDR1 and CDR2: SQVTM, ANQGSEA. The CDR3 covers 12 residues. V lost 6 bases, J lost 8 bases, and 7 bases stayed unmatched.

The CDR3 DNA reads TGTGCCAGCAGTTACCTGCGGGGGGGGACCTACAATGAGCAGTTCTTC. Translated, it gives CASSYLRGGTYNEQFF. This rearrangement joins TRBV6-5 to TRBJ2-1; 9 bases line up with TRBD2. Per germline, CDR1 MNHEY and CDR2 SVGAGI. Unmatched junction bases numbered 4, after V lost 2 bases and J lost 2 bases. The CDR3 sequence is 16 residues long.